What follows is one TCR beta chain and its context. Its antigen specificity is not known. Nothing much larger sits one base from this clone, and base qualities are not available. The collaborating institutions used their own protocols to collect whole blood in K2EDTA tubes. For TCRbeta analysis, collaborators shipped samples in one of three forms: frozen whole blood, isolated PBMCs, or DNA extracted from either of those sample types. The sample originates from a study of blood T cell repertoires in COVID-19 (dated by TCRdb to 2019 to 2021). About the study as a whole: Collaborator samples came from the United States, Italy and Spain and covered acute and convalescent phases of COVID-19. Where available, HLA class I and class II types were taken from metadata supplied by the sample provider and were not determined by assay-based typing. A de-identified subject ID, COVID-19 status, age in years and sex were almost always included in the sample metadata. Deeply sampled blood TCRbeta repertoires from subjects exposed to, actively infected with, or recovered from COVID-19 were included in the dataset. Samples came from the ongoing ImmuneRACE study (first 160 participants) plus 1,254 subjects from 6 global collaborators. The repertoires were released in a freely available public database intended as a resource for research on the immune response to SARS-CoV-2. The prospective study material was composed of cDNA or gDNA derived from T cells, B-cell-depleted T cells, or PBMCs.

For this chain, trimming is 4 bases at the V end and 10 bases at the J end, and the number of junction bases without a gene match is 5. The CDR3 runs 14 amino acids, cysteine and phenylalanine included. Only CDR3 DNA remains: 42 bases, in frame from the first base. Per the germline V gene (reference sequence), SGHNT is the CDR1 and YYREEE is the CDR2. TCRbeta CDR3 regions were amplified from genomic DNA by means of the immunoSEQ Assay, a bias-controlled multiplex PCR. In the original analysis: Within the assay, amplification of reference gene primers was used to estimate how many nucleated cells each sample contained. To quantify the absolute abundance of each unique TCRbeta CDR3 rearrangement, sequence reads were collapsed and filtered. For each sample, productive Simpson clonality was calculated as the square root of Simpson's diversity index over productive rearrangements. TCRdb's version of the immuneACCESS table is confined to in-frame rearrangements and falls short of the full clone set. An unresolved V gene accounts for under half of the shortfall where checked; the remainder is of unknown origin. Clone size and V and J calls were adopted from that table, with D and trimming inferred from the DNA. In all, the sample holds about 60,000 clones, and 75% to 80% of those were seen once. The top ten clonotypes cover 40% to 60% of the sample.

The paper as a whole reports these results and caveats: The amount of clinical and demographic metadata varied by source and participant and was provided uncurated.

The material sequenced was peripheral blood. The rearranged segments are TRBV5-4 and TRBJ1-6, with 10 bases aligning to TRBD1. The TCR originated in an elderly woman with acute or convalescent COVID-19. The DNA is as follows: TGTGCCAGCAGCAAAGGGACAGGGGTCTCACCCCTCCACTTT. It translates as CASSKGTGVSPLHF.